Following are 3 T cell receptor beta chains from one sample sequenced in a study of blood T cell repertoires in COVID-19. Profiling relied on immunoSEQ multiplex PCR, and the TCRdb table lists in-frame clones only, not all of them. The sample gives roughly 74,000 clones, about 89% of which show up once; under 1.5% is in the top ten. The sample was PBMCs or T cells enriched from blood (not recorded which). The receptors come from a woman aged 50 to 60 with acute COVID-19.

DNA of the CDR3: TGTGCCAGCAGCTTATTGACAGGGTCCTTCTCCTCTGGGGCCAACGTCCTGACTTTC. Translated: CASSLLTGSFSSGANVLTF. The chain joins TRBV7-2 to TRBJ2-6, with TRBD1 identical over 7 bases. Germline V gene data show CDR1 as SGHTA and CDR2 as FQGNSA. The CDR3 is 19 residues long. V lost 2 bases and J lost 0; bases outside the gene matches: 10.

The chain carries TRBV2 and TRBJ2-2; D may be TRBD2 (6 bases). This CDR3 spans 14 amino acids. Germline assignment: CDR1 SNHLY and CDR2 FYNNEI. V lost 5 bases to trimming and J lost 4 bases, with 11 bases between them. The CDR3 protein is CASSQGLITGELFF. The CDR3, as DNA: TGTGCCAGCAGTCAGGGACTGATCACCGGGGAGCTGTTTTTT.

This clone was seen just once. The rearrangement uses TRBV12-3 or TRBV12-4 and TRBJ1-1; no firm D call. Trimming took 11 bases from V and 4 from J, leaving 2 bases between them. This CDR3 spans 8 amino acids. Here the CDR3 DNA reads TGTGCCCTCACTGAAGCTTTCTTT. It is translated as CALTEAFF.